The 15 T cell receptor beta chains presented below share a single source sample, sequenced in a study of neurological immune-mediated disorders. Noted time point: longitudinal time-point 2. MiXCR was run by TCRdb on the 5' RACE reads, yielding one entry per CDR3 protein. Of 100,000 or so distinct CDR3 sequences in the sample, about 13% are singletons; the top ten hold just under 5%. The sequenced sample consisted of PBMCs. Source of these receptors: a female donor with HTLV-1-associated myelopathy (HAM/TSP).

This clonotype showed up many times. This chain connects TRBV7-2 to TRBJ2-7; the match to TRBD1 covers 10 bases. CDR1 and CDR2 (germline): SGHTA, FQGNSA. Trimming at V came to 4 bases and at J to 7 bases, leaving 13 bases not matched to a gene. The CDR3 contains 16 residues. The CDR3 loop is CASSSNRDRGSREQYF. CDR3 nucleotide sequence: TGTGCCAGCAGCTCCAACCGGGACAGGGGATCTCGTGAGCAGTACTTC. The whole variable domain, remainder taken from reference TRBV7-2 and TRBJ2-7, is GAGVSQSPSNKVTEKGKDVELRCDPISGHTALYWYRQSLGQGLEFLIYFQGNSAPDKSGLPSDRFSAERTGGSVSTLTIQRTQQEDSAVYLCASSSNRDRGSREQYFGPGTRLTVT.

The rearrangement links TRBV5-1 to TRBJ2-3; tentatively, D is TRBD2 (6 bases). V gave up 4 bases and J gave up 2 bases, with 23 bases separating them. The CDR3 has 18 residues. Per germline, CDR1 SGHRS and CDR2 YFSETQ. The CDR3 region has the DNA TGCGCCAGCAGCCCCCTGTGGGGCGGGGATGAGTACACAGATACGCAGTATTTT. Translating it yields CASSPLWGGDEYTDTQYF.

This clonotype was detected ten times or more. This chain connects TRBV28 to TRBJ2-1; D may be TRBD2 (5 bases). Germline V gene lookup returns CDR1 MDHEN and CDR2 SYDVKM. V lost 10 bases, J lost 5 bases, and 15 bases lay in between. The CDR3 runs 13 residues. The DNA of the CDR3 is TGTGCCAACCTAATGGACGGGAACAATGAGCAGTTCTTC. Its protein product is CANLMDGNNEQFF.

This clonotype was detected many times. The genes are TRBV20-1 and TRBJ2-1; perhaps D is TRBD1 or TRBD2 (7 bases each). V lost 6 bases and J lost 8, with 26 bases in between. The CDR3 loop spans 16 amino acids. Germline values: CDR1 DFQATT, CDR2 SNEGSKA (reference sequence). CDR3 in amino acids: CSATDRVRGLSYEQFF. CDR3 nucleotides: TGCAGTGCGACCGACAGGGTGCGGGGGCTGAGCTATGAGCAGTTCTTC.

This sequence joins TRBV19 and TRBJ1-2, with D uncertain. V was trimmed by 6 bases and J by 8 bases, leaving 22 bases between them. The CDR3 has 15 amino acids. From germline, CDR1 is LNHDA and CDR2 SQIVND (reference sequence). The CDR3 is CASSTQSTGGYGYTF. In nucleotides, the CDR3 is TGTGCCAGTAGCACCCAATCAACGGGCGGGTACGGCTACACCTTC.

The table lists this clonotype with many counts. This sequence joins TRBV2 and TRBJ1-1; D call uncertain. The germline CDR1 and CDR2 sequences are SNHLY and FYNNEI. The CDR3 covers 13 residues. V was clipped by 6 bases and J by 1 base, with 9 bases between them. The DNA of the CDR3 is TGTGCCAGCAGGTTACACAAGAACACTGAAGCTTTCTTT. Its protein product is CASRLHKNTEAFF.

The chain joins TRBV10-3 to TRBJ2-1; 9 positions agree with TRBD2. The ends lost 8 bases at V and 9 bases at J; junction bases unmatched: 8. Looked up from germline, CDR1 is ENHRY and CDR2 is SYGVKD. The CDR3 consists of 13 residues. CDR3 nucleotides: TGTGCCATCTCAGCGGGGGGTATTAGTGAGCAGTTCTTC. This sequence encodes CAISAGGISEQFF.

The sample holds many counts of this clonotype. The CDR3 DNA sequence: TGCAGTGCCTTCGACAGGGAAACGTCGAACACTGAAGCTTTCTTT. This gives the protein CSAFDRETSNTEAFF. The chain combines TRBV20-1 with TRBJ1-1; TRBD1 matches at 7 bases. Per the germline V gene, CDR1 is DFQATT and CDR2 is SNEGSKA (reference sequence). The CDR3 covers 15 residues. J lost 1 base, V lost 6 bases, and 11 bases had no gene match.

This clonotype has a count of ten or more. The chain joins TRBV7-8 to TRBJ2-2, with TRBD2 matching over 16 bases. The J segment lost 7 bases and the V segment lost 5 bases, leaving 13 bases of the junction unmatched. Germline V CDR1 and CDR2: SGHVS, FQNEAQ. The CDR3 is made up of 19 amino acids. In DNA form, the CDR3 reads TGTGCCAGCAGCCCCCTCCAGGGACTAGCGGGGGGGCAGGGCGGGGAGCTGTTTTTT. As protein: CASSPLQGLAGGQGGELFF.

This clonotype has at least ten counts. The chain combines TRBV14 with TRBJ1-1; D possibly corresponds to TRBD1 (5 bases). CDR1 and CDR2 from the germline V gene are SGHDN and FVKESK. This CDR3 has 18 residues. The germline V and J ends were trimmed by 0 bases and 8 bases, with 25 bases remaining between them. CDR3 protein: CASSQEGQGARTYSEAFF. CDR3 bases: TGTGCCAGCAGCCAAGAGGGGCAGGGAGCCCGTACATACAGCGAAGCTTTCTTT.

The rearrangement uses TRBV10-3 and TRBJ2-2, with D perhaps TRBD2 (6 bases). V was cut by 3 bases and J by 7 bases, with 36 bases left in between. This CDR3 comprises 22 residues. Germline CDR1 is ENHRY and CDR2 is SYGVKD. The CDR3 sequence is CAISDRPGSRDSGLVTDGELFF. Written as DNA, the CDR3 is TGTGCCATCAGTGACCGCCCTGGGTCTCGTGACAGCGGGTTGGTGACGGACGGGGAGCTGTTTTTT.

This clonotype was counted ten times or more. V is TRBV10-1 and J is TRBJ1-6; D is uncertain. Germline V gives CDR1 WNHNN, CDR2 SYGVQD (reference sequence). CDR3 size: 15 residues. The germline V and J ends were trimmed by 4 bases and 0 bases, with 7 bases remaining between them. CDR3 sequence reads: CASSAGSSYNSPLHF. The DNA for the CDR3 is TGCGCCAGCAGTGCGGGAAGCTCCTATAATTCACCCCTCCACTTT.

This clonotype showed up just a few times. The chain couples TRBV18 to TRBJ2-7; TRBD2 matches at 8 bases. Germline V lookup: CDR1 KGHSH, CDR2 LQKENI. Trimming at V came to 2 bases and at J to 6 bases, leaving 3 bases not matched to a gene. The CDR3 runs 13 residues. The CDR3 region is CASSPTAGVEQYF. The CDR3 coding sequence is TGTGCCAGCTCACCAACAGCGGGGGTCGAGCAGTACTTC.

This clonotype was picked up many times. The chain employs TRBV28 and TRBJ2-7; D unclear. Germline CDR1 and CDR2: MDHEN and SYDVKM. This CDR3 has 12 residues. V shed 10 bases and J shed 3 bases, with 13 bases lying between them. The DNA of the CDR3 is TGTGCCATCTCGGAGAGACACTACGAGCAGTACTTC. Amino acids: CAISERHYEQYF.

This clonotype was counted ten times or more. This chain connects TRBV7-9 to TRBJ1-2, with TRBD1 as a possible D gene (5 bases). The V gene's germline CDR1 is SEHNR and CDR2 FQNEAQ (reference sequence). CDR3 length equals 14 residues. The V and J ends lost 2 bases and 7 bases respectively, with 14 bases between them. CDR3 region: CASSLRGGTGGYTF. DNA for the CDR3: TGTGCCAGCAGCTTACGTGGGGGGACGGGTGGCTACACCTTC.